This section outlines one T cell receptor beta chain sequence together with its context. No cognate antigen has been identified for it. Per-base quality was not reported, and no clone a single base away is much larger than it. These data originate in a study of cytomegalovirus exposure and HLA in healthy donors (dated by TCRdb to 2016 to 2017). Notes on the research overall: An earlier analysis of under 600 of the donors reported 250 to 350 Gb of sequence data and 117 million unique TCR beta sequences from around 200 million T cells. An early release that covered some 630 HLA-typed donors contained about 290 gigabases of sequencing data and 75 million to 100 million unique TCR sequences. Of the approximately 400 genotyped donors, around 81% fell in the genetic ancestry cluster associated with self-reported Caucasian donors. The study was designed to test whether signatures of past pathogen exposure could be identified by cataloging public T cell receptors. The T cell repertoires of 666 subjects were profiled by immunosequencing and related to cytomegalovirus serostatus. Besides the first cohort of roughly 640 subjects, a separate validation cohort made up of roughly 120 different subjects was used. The study combined high-throughput TCR immunosequencing, statistical association of individual TCRs with disease status, and machine learning to predict cytomegalovirus infection status. A later analysis re-analyzed previously published TCR beta repertoires from several hundred donors and added high-resolution HLA genotyping to study TCR occurrence patterns. The later analysis used no new phenotypic data to find candidate immune exposures, relying instead on TCR beta sequences and their occurrence across donors. An earlier analysis of several hundred of the donors applied high-throughput TCR beta sequencing to assess whether each TCR beta V gene segment acted as functional or pseudogenic. Donor age, sex, ethnicity and CMV serostatus were collected together with the repertoire data. Genome-wide SNP genotypes for about 60% of the 666 donors were used in a later genetic analysis, which treated that subset as a discovery cohort. Every discovery cohort repertoire had been produced on one sequencing platform. HLA typing covered class I and class II loci at four-digit resolution. The number of donors typed differed by locus, with 629-630 for A, B, C, DRB1 and DQB1, around 520 for DQA1, approximately 580 for DPA1, and some 450 for DPB1. Five DR-DQ haplotypes were treated as single units for association and clustering because of strong linkage in the cohort. Among a few hundred genotyped donors of the cohort, an average of 235,054 unique TCR beta nucleotide sequences were sequenced per donor, about a sixth of them non-productive. Beyond this particular receptor, the publication reports: Immune exposure information for the cohort was limited to CMV serostatus. An earlier analysis of 450 to 750 of the donors showed that most TCR beta V segments appeared in productive rearrangements either about 90% or about 30% of the time, which broadly matched IMGT annotations. The cohort was sequenced for TCR beta chains only, and without alpha or paired-chain data the features that could be detected were limited. Because counts were too low, about 18 rarely observed V segments, including chromosome 9 orphons, were excluded from the earlier analysis of several hundred of the donors. In the study, approximately 160 TCR beta chains were listed as associated with cytomegalovirus. A later analysis reported that several top co-occurrence clusters appeared linked to parvovirus B19, influenza, CMV and Epstein-Barr virus. According to a later analysis, most CMV-associated TCR beta chains appeared to be HLA-restricted, and the HLA associations seemed to be driven largely by CMV exposure. In a later genetic analysis, a missense DCLRE1C variant was associated with V-gene and J-gene trimming of TCR beta chains, and the association was replicated in an independent cohort. In vitro tests confirmed that three of the cytomegalovirus-associated TCR beta chains recognize cytomegalovirus antigens. A further reported finding was that TCR beta sequences accurately predicted the HLA-A and HLA-B alleles for most subjects in the first cohort. A later genetic analysis reported fewer N-insertions in productive TCRs among donors in an Asian-associated ancestry cluster than the roughly 720-donor mean. Because the 87-base-pair reads could not distinguish some IMGT-functional V segments, including TRBV6-2 and TRBV6-3, those segments were excluded. In both the original and validation cohorts, the classifier was reported to diagnose cytomegalovirus status with high specificity and sensitivity. A cluster of highly shared sequence variants was judged likely to represent a technical artifact of the sequencing pipeline. In a later analysis, the rate of TCR association differed among HLA loci, with DRB1 alleles having the most associated TCRs and HLA-C alleles having the fewest. Presence/absence analyses assumed roughly uniform sequencing depth across donors, an assumption that may not hold. Assigning TCR associations to individual alleles was difficult when HLA alleles, especially DR and DQ, strongly co-occurred. Linkage disequilibrium might explain the correlated functional status among segregating V segments, but an unknown experimental factor could not be excluded. The authors suggested that the approach could potentially be generalized to other disease states and immunological phenotypes. Most TCR sequences were seen in very few donors, while some public TCRs were found in many individuals. HLA typing was unavailable for some donors at each locus, so association tests used only the typed subset. At a false discovery rate of 0.05, a later analysis linked 15,000 to 20,000 TCR beta sequences to specific HLA alleles. Compared with equally common non-associated chains, HLA-associated TCR beta chains in a later analysis were more clonally expanded and had lower generation probabilities.

V and J are truncated by 6 bases and 2 bases respectively, leaving an intervening sequence of 11 bases. The germline V gene (reference sequence) sets CDR1 to LNHDA and CDR2 to SQIVND. The CDR3 numbers 14 residues from cysteine through phenylalanine. Left in the record is the CDR3 DNA by itself, 42 bases read in frame from the first base. The library was produced with the immunoSEQ multiplex PCR assay. A mixture of 60 forward primers for TCR Vbeta segments and 13 reverse primers for TCR Jbeta segments was used in the multiplex PCR. A multiplex PCR assay on genomic DNA amplified the CDR3 region of rearranged TCR beta genes. On the Illumina HiSeq System, the amplified TCR beta libraries were sequenced as 87-base-pair reads. The study's own analysis went as follows. A later analysis counted some 74 million unique TCR beta chains across the 550 to 750 repertoires, and roughly 10 million of these chains were shared by at least two donors. Raw reads were error-corrected and collapsed into unique sequences by a nearest-neighbor algorithm in which closely related sequences were merged to remove PCR and sequencing errors. V, D and J gene segments were assigned by aligning CDR3 sequences to IMGT reference sequences. For a sequence to be retained, a match of at least six nucleotides to both a V gene segment and a J gene segment was required. Rearrangements were classified as productive when the CDR3 lacked stop codons and remained in frame with V and J, and all other rearrangements were classified as non-productive. Following IMGT convention, CDR3 was defined as the stretch from the second conserved V-encoded cysteine to the conserved J-encoded phenylalanine. The earlier analysis of about 610 of the donors excluded sequences that lacked an unambiguous match to a single V gene segment. An earlier analysis of fewer than 650 of the donors classified V segments as functional when productive rearrangements were above 56.7% and as segregating when the standard deviation between donors was above 5%. A statistical classification framework was built to diagnose cytomegalovirus status from the catalog of TCR beta chain sequences. In a later analysis, TCR nucleotide sequences were compared against IMGT/GENE-DB human TR gene sequences so that V and J genes could be assigned. The TCRdist pipeline was used in a later analysis to assign CDR3 sequences and most-parsimonious VDJ recombination scenarios. In a later analysis, every TCR beta chain was defined by the combination of its CDR3 amino acid sequence and its V-gene family, and reads without a unique V-gene family were dropped. As a way to deal with suspected cross-contamination and a sequencing artifact, a later analysis dropped approximately 590 nucleotide sequences that were highly shared and had low generation probability. A later analysis calculated a clonal expansion index for each public chain from normalized within-repertoire ranks of inferred template counts. In a later analysis, generation probabilities were computed using a VDJ recombination model fitted to out-of-frame rearrangements, and the results were checked against IGoR. Hypergeometric tests were used in a later analysis to score TCR-TCR, TCR-HLA and TCR-CMV co-occurrence, with a repertoire-size bias correction applied to the TCR pairs. False discovery rates were estimated in a later analysis by permuting HLA or CMV assignments 20 times. In a later analysis, co-occurring TCRs were grouped with DBSCAN, and TCRdist sequence similarity was added when clustering was performed within HLA-allele-positive subsets. Repertoires with fewer than 30,000 or more than 120,000 public chains, plus five repertoires with anomalous nucleotide sharing, were excluded from co-occurrence clustering. Entries here come from immuneACCESS through TCRdb and include only in-frame sequences with V and J called. Some clones fail to appear in such tables; in the studies checked, an unresolved V gene covers under half of the shortfall, and the cause of the remainder is unknown. The V and J calls and clone size are taken from that table; D and trimming were inferred from the DNA. This sample gives fewer than 150,000 clones in total; about three quarters of them show up just once. Together, the top ten hold under 4.5% of the sample.

In total, roughly 710 healthy bone marrow donors made up the cohort. At the time of sampling, all cohort members were nominally healthy, though unrecorded immune exposures were likely present. The donor tested CMV seronegative, placing the donor among the roughly 340 seronegative members of the cohort. A peripheral blood sample was provided by each donor, and peripheral blood mononuclear cells were used for TCR beta sequencing. The Qiagen DNeasy Blood Extraction Kit was used to extract genomic DNA from the blood cell samples. Recombination linked TRBV19 to TRBJ1-5, with the D segment identity uncertain. The source material was PBMCs. The origin of this receptor is a man younger than 35 in good health and CMV-seronegative. In nucleotides, the sequence is TGTGCCAGTAGGGAGGTGGTCGGCAATCAGCCCCAGCATTTT. It specifies CASREVVGNQPQHF.